A single sample is the source of the 12 T cell receptor beta chains below, sequenced in a study of T cells in Graves' hyperthyroidism and ophthalmopathy. RNA transcripts provided the source from which TCR beta CDR3 regions were amplified. The HTBI primer set was used in a first-round RT-PCR of the TCR CDR3. TCRdb called the multiplex PCR reads again in MiXCR, with one record for every CDR3 protein. The table has 530,000 or so distinct CDR3 sequences, just over 45% seen once. The sequencing sample was made of peripheral blood or thyroid tissue (not recorded which). The receptors come from a woman aged 18-30 years with Graves' hyperthyroidism.

DNA of the CDR3: TGTGCCAGCAGCCCCCTGGGGACGAGCTCCTACGAGCAGTACTTC. It encodes CASSPLGTSSYEQYF. The chain couples TRBV5-5 to TRBJ2-7; D may match TRBD1 or TRBD2 (5 bases each). This CDR3 has 15 amino acids. V was shortened by 4 bases and J by 0 bases, with 14 bases between the two germline ends. The germline CDR1 and CDR2 sequences are SGHKS and YYEKEE (reference sequence).

This clonotype was recorded only once. The chain carries TRBV20-1 and TRBJ2-2, with D maybe TRBD2 (6 bases). Germline CDR1 reads DFQATT; CDR2 reads SNEGSKA (reference sequence). The CDR3 contains 18 residues. V was cut by 6 bases and J by 3 bases, with 26 bases left in between. The CDR3 coding sequence is TGCAGTGCCAGCAGCCCCGGATATAGCGGAGACGACACCGGGGAGCTGTTTTTT. Amino acid sequence: CSASSPGYSGDDTGELFF.

This chain connects TRBV19 to TRBJ2-2, with 7 positions matching TRBD2. Looked up from germline, CDR1 is LNHDA and CDR2 is SQIVND (reference sequence). This CDR3 has 15 residues. V lost 5 bases, J lost 1 base, and 4 bases stayed unmatched. The CDR3, as DNA: TGTGCCAGTAGTTTCGAGCGGGAGAACACCGGGGAGCTGTTTTTT. Its protein is CASSFERENTGELFF.

This chain uses TRBV11-3 with TRBJ2-3, with D possibly being TRBD1 (5 bases). Trimming stripped 1 base from V and 3 bases from J, with 8 bases between. Germline V CDR1 and CDR2: SGHNT, YENEEA. This CDR3 is 14 amino acids long. CDR3 protein: CASSLGGQTDTQYF. Written as DNA, the CDR3 is TGTGCCAGCAGCTTAGGCGGACAAACAGATACGCAGTATTTT.

CDR3 DNA: TGTGCCAGTAGTATAGCTGGGGACGGAGCCTACGAGCAGTACTTC. Protein sequence: CASSIAGDGAYEQYF. The chain employs TRBV11-3 and TRBJ2-7, with D possibly called TRBD1 or TRBD2 (5 bases each). Per the germline V gene, CDR1 is SGHNT and CDR2 is YENEEA. The CDR3 spans 15 residues. V lost 9 bases, J lost 2 bases, and 20 bases lay in between.

This clonotype was recorded many times. A much larger clone sits a single nucleotide away, making a read error possible. This chain uses TRBV25-1 with TRBJ1-6, with D unresolved. CDR1 is MGHDK and CDR2 is SYGVNS in the germline V gene. CDR3 length equals 17 residues. V gave up 3 bases and J gave up 6 bases, with 18 bases separating them. CDR3 bases: TGTGCCAGCAGTGATGGGTCCTGGGGAAGTGGTAATTCACCCCTCCACTTT. It specifies CASSDGSWGSGNSPLHF.

The chain recombines TRBV20-1 with TRBJ2-5; D possibly matches TRBD1 or TRBD2 (5 bases each). Germline V lookup: CDR1 DFQATT, CDR2 SNEGSKA (reference sequence). CDR3 length: 14 amino acids. V dropped 6 bases and J dropped 2 bases, with 16 bases sitting between them. CDR3 region: CSASEPGGQETQYF. In DNA form, the CDR3 reads TGCAGTGCCAGCGAACCTGGGGGACAAGAGACCCAGTACTTC.

This clonotype was seen only once. A clone one base away is much larger, so this may be a read error. The chain combines TRBV5-6 with TRBJ1-4, with 7 bases that match TRBD1. Germline loops: CDR1 SGHDT, CDR2 YYEEEE. The CDR3 totals 14 residues. The CDR3 DNA sequence: TGTGTCAGCAGCTCGGGGGACAGCGATGAAAAACTGTTTTTT. This gives the protein CVSSSGDSDEKLFF. The complete variable domain, with remaining parts taken from reference TRBV5-6 and TRBJ1-4, reads DAGVTQSPTHLIKTRGQQVTLRCSPKSGHDTVSWYQQALGQGPQFIFQYYEEEERQRGNFPDRFSGHQFPNYSSELNVNALLLGDSALYLCVSSSGDSDEKLFFGSGTQLSVL.

The table lists this clonotype with a count of one. V usage is TRBV7-2 and J usage is TRBJ2-3, with D possibly being TRBD1 (6 bases). The V end was cut by 3 bases, the J end by 0 bases, with 22 bases between. Germline V gene data show CDR1 as SGHTA and CDR2 as FQGNSA. The CDR3 length is 19 residues. The chain's CDR3 is CASSLGAGTALTSTDTQYF. In nucleotides, the CDR3 is TGTGCCAGCAGCTTGGGGGCCGGGACCGCGCTTACTAGCACAGATACGCAGTATTTT.

This clonotype was picked up many times. The V and J genes are TRBV2 and TRBJ2-7; 7 bases are shared with TRBD1. The V gene end was trimmed by 5 bases and the J gene end by 3 bases; junction bases not matched to a gene: 10. Looked up from germline, CDR1 is SNHLY and CDR2 is FYNNEI. This CDR3 contains 15 residues. CDR3: CASSTTGYTLYEQYF. CDR3 sequence (DNA): TGTGCCAGCAGTACGACAGGGTATACACTCTACGAGCAGTACTTC.

This clonotype was seen many times. The CDR3 loop reads CASSFDGSYEQYF. The DNA of the CDR3 is TGTGCCAGCAGCTTCGACGGCTCCTACGAGCAGTACTTC. V is TRBV7-9 and J is TRBJ2-7; no clear D gene. This CDR3 comprises 13 residues. Trimming cost V 3 bases and J 0 bases, with 6 bases left between them. CDR1 is SEHNR and CDR2 is FQNEAQ in the germline V gene (reference sequence). The full variable domain, rest sourced from reference TRBV7-9 and TRBJ2-7, is DTGVSQNPRHKITKRGQNVTFRCDPISEHNRLYWYRQTLGQGPEFLTYFQNEAQLEKSRLLSDRFSAERPKGSFSTLEIQRTEQGDSAMYLCASSFDGSYEQYFGPGTRLTVT.

Regarding this clonotype: Without the conserved terminal phenylalanine or tryptophan, this CDR3 likely stems from a read error. No DNA is shown, since the ends of the CDR3 on it are uncertain; the CDR3 is the one TCRdb lists. The rearrangement joins TRBV7-2 to TRBJ2-1; the D call in the table, TRBD1, was not verified against the DNA. From its first to its last residue, the CDR3 has 14 amino acids. The V gene's germline CDR1 is SGHTA and CDR2 FQGNSA. CDR3 residues: CASSLSGTPTMSSC.